The 22 T cell receptor beta chains below were found in one sample sequenced in a study of T cell responses to AZD1222 COVID-19 vaccine (dated by TCRdb to the early 2020s). In light of the paper, this sample's time point label describes: about 28 days (+/-7) after the second vaccine dose. Receptors were amplified or captured by the immunoSEQ multiplex PCR assay. The clones in this table, taken by TCRdb from immuneACCESS, are in-frame only. Not every clone is retained; where verified, under half of the shortfall comes from an unresolved V gene, and the cause of the rest is unknown. In this sample the table shows roughly 110,000 clones, approximately 92% of which occur a single time. The biggest ten clones account for under 10% of the sample. The sequencing used peripheral blood, collected 28 days after the second AZD1222 dose. The source of these receptors is an adult who received the AZD1222 COVID-19 vaccine.

V gene TRBV6-2 or TRBV6-3 combines with J gene TRBJ2-6, with unresolved D. V lost 2 bases, J lost 1 base, and 6 bases lay in between. CDR1 and CDR2 (germline): MNHEY, SVGEGT. This CDR3 has 15 residues. The CDR3 DNA follows: TGTGCCAGCAGTTACAGTCAATCTGGGGCCAACGTCCTGACTTTC. As protein: CASSYSQSGANVLTF.

The chain links TRBV27 to TRBJ1-1; weak D call: TRBD1 (5 bases). With 5 bases removed from V and 5 bases from J, the gap between germline ends came to 12 bases. Germline CDR1 reads MNHEY; CDR2 reads SMNVEV (reference sequence). This CDR3 has 13 residues. The CDR3 sequence is CASSNQGRTEAFF. DNA of the CDR3: TGTGCCAGCAGTAATCAGGGTCGGACTGAAGCTTTCTTT.

V gene TRBV7-8 combines with J gene TRBJ2-5; perhaps TRBD1 as D (6 bases). Germline values: CDR1 SGHVS, CDR2 FQNEAQ. Trimming took 7 bases from V and 2 from J, leaving 20 bases between them. The CDR3 is 16 amino acids. This CDR3 reads CASTPSKAQGQETQYF. CDR3 nucleotide sequence: TGTGCCAGCACCCCCTCGAAGGCGCAGGGGCAAGAGACCCAGTACTTC. The complete variable domain, with remaining parts taken from reference TRBV7-8 and TRBJ2-5, reads GAGVSQSPRYKVAKRGQDVALRCDPISGHVSLFWYQQALGQGPEFLTYFQNEAQLDKSGLPSDRFFAERPEGSVSTLKIQRTQQEDSAVYLCASTPSKAQGQETQYFGPGTRLLVL.

This rearrangement joins TRBV7-2 to TRBJ1-5, with TRBD1 as a possible D gene (6 bases). The length of the CDR3 is 16 residues. The ends were cut back, 5 bases at V and 2 bases at J, with 16 bases in the middle. Germline V gives CDR1 SGHTA, CDR2 FQGNSA. In nucleotides, the CDR3 is TGTGCCAGCAGCGGGCGAGGGGGGGCAGGCAATCAGCCCCAGCATTTT. This sequence encodes CASSGRGGAGNQPQHF.

This chain joins TRBV5-6 and TRBJ2-5, with D perhaps being TRBD1 or TRBD2 (5 bases each). Germline CDR1 and CDR2: SGHDT and YYEEEE. Trimming shortened V by 0 bases and J by 2 bases, and 8 bases separated the two germline ends. This CDR3 has 14 amino acids. In nucleotides, the CDR3 is TGTGCCAGCAGCTTGGAATGGGGGCAAGAGACCCAGTACTTC. This translates into CASSLEWGQETQYF.

This clone was counted many times. This CDR3 is also generated by other DNA sequences in the sample. This chain links TRBV19 with TRBJ1-1; no definite D call. Per the germline V gene, CDR1 is LNHDA and CDR2 is SQIVND (reference sequence). Trimming pared 3 bases from V and 2 bases from J, leaving 7 bases between. CDR3 length: 13 amino acids. CDR3 in DNA: TGTGCCAGTAGTATCAATTCCAACACTGAAGCTTTCTTT. Its translation is CASSINSNTEAFF.

This sequence joins TRBV12-5 and TRBJ2-2; D is ambiguous. Deletions cut 3 bases from V and 8 bases from J, with 10 bases between. Germline values: CDR1 LGHNT, CDR2 FRNRAP. The length of the CDR3 is 13 residues. CDR3 nucleotides: TGTGCTAGTGGTTTAAGGGCGCGGGGGGAGCTGTTTTTT. Residues: CASGLRARGELFF.

In its sample, this clone was seen once. The chain uses TRBV2 and TRBJ2-5; 11 nucleotides align to TRBD2. The germline gives CDR1 SNHLY, CDR2 FYNNEI. V shed 5 bases, J shed 5 bases, and the junction held 13 bases outside the gene matches. This CDR3 is built from 17 residues. CDR3 DNA sequence: TGTGCCAGCAGTTTTCCCGGGACTAGCGGTGGGGGGGAGACCCAGTACTTC. This gives the protein CASSFPGTSGGGETQYF.

The chain employs TRBV15 and TRBJ1-3; D not resolved. Germline CDR1 LNHNV, CDR2 YYDKDF (reference sequence). Between the trimmed V and J ends, which lost 2 bases and 1 base, there was a span of 6 bases. This CDR3 is 14 amino acids long. The CDR3 DNA sequence: TGTGCCACCAGCAGATCGGGGTCTGGAAACACCATATATTTT. This sequence encodes CATSRSGSGNTIYF. Full variable domain (remainder filled in from reference TRBV15 and TRBJ1-3): DAMVIQNPRYQVTQFGKPVTLSCSQTLNHNVMYWYQQKSSQAPKLLFHYYDKDFNNEADTPDNFQSRRPNTSFCFLDIRSPGLGDTAMYLCATSRSGSGNTIYFGEGSWLTVV.

The chain uses TRBV18 and TRBJ2-7; D possibly matches TRBD1 or TRBD2 (5 bases each). The germline V gene has CDR1 KGHSH and CDR2 LQKENI. This CDR3 is 15 amino acids long. V lost 5 bases and J 1 base, leaving 15 bases between the germline ends. The DNA of the CDR3 is TGTGCCAGCTCAACGGACCAGGGAGTATCCTACGAGCAGTACTTC. This encodes CASSTDQGVSYEQYF.

This clone was seen only once. V and J are TRBV19 and TRBJ2-2; D perhaps matches TRBD1 (6 bases). The CDR3 loop spans 16 amino acids. V dropped 1 base and J dropped 4 bases, with 13 bases sitting between them. Germline CDR1 is LNHDA and CDR2 is SQIVND (reference sequence). The CDR3 nucleotides are TGTGCCAGTAGTATAGTACAGGGAGTGGGCACCGGGGAGCTGTTTTTT. The encoded protein is CASSIVQGVGTGELFF.

This rearrangement joins TRBV6-5 to TRBJ2-7; 9 bases are a match to TRBD2. CDR1 and CDR2 from the germline V gene are MNHEY and SVGAGI. The V and J ends lost 6 bases and 6 bases, in that order; junction bases with no gene match: 12. The CDR3 covers 15 residues. The CDR3 here is CASSRLGGGAGEQYF. For the CDR3, the DNA is TGTGCCAGCAGCCGCCTTGGCGGGGGGGCAGGCGAGCAGTACTTC.

The chain uses TRBV7-9 and TRBJ2-7; D perhaps matches TRBD2 (5 bases). V was pared by 2 bases and J by 5 bases, with 10 bases between. CDR1 SEHNR and CDR2 FQNEAQ come from the germline V gene (reference sequence). This CDR3 comprises 13 residues. The CDR3 spells CASSLLRGNEQYF. The CDR3 DNA sequence: TGTGCCAGCAGCTTACTCCGGGGAAACGAGCAGTACTTC.

The rearrangement joins TRBV24-1 to TRBJ1-1, with a possible D match to TRBD1 (5 bases). The V end lost 3 bases, the J end lost 11 bases, and 9 bases lay between the germline ends. CDR3 length: 11 amino acids. The germline gives CDR1 KGHDR, CDR2 SFDVKD. This chain's CDR3 is CATSDRGTAFF. In DNA, the CDR3 is TGTGCCACCAGTGATAGAGGGACCGCTTTCTTT.

This chain uses TRBV5-1 with TRBJ1-1, with a weak D call TRBD1 (6 bases). V lost 3 bases and J lost 4, with 22 bases in between. Germline V gene sequence: CDR1 SGHRS, CDR2 YFSETQ. The CDR3 extends over 17 amino acids. The CDR3 here is CASSSGARRFEGTEAFF. CDR3 nucleotides: TGCGCCAGCAGCTCAGGGGCGCGTAGATTCGAAGGCACTGAAGCTTTCTTT.

The genes are TRBV7-8 and TRBJ2-2, with 9 positions matching TRBD2. J gave up 0 bases and V 5 bases, and 4 bases lay outside the gene matches. The CDR3 loop spans 16 amino acids. Looked up from germline, CDR1 is SGHVS and CDR2 is FQNEAQ. CDR3 sequence (DNA): TGTGCCAGCAGCCTGAGGACTAGCGCGAACACCGGGGAGCTGTTTTTT. Its translation: CASSLRTSANTGELFF.

The chain combines TRBV28 with TRBJ1-4, with TRBD1 matching over 8 bases. Per germline, CDR1 MDHEN and CDR2 SYDVKM. V dropped 6 bases and J dropped 8; count of bases not matched to a gene: 8. The CDR3 has 14 amino acids. The CDR3 DNA sequence: TGTGCCAGCAGCCGGACAGGGTGGAAGGAAAAACTGTTTTTT. This sequence encodes CASSRTGWKEKLFF.

The gene calls are TRBV27 and TRBJ2-7, with 10 positions matching TRBD1. The CDR3 spans 18 residues. The V gene end was trimmed by 3 bases and the J gene end by 3 bases; junction bases not matched to a gene: 14. Per the germline V gene, CDR1 is MNHEY and CDR2 is SMNVEV (reference sequence). This CDR3 reads CASSFSRTGGQRHYEQYF. The CDR3 DNA follows: TGTGCCAGCAGTTTCTCCCGGACAGGGGGACAGAGGCACTACGAGCAGTACTTC.

The gene calls are TRBV5-1 and TRBJ2-2, with 8 bases fitting TRBD1. CDR3 size: 16 residues. Germline CDR1 is SGHRS and CDR2 is YFSETQ. V trimming: 3 bases; J trimming: 3 bases; junction bases outside the gene matches: 7. The CDR3 bases are TGCGCCAGCAGCTGGACCTCAGGGGGCTACACCGGGGAGCTGTTTTTT. It specifies CASSWTSGGYTGELFF.

The CDR3 here is CASSPTGTVSNQPQHF. Written as DNA, the CDR3 is TGTGCCAGCTCACCCACCGGGACAGTTAGCAATCAGCCCCAGCATTTT. The chain joins TRBV18 to TRBJ1-5; 7 bases are a match to TRBD1. V gave up 3 bases and J gave up 0 bases; unmatched junction bases: 5. This CDR3 comprises 16 residues. Germline V lookup: CDR1 KGHSH, CDR2 LQKENI.

Turning to this clone: Other DNA sequences in this sample translate to the same CDR3. This chain uses TRBV28 with TRBJ2-7; D not certain. V was cut by 4 bases and J by 4 bases, with 5 bases left in between. CDR3 length equals 11 residues. Germline CDR1 is MDHEN and CDR2 is SYDVKM. The DNA of the CDR3 is TGTGCCAGCAGTTCAACGTACGAGCAGTACTTC. Amino acid sequence: CASSSTYEQYF.

This rearrangement joins TRBV30 to TRBJ1-2; unclear D gene. The CDR3 extends over 12 amino acids. V was shortened by 0 bases and J by 7 bases, with 9 bases between the two germline ends. Germline V CDR1 and CDR2: GTSNPN, SVGIG (reference sequence). The CDR3 is CAWSVFWVGYTF. The CDR3, as DNA: TGTGCCTGGAGTGTATTCTGGGTTGGCTACACCTTC.